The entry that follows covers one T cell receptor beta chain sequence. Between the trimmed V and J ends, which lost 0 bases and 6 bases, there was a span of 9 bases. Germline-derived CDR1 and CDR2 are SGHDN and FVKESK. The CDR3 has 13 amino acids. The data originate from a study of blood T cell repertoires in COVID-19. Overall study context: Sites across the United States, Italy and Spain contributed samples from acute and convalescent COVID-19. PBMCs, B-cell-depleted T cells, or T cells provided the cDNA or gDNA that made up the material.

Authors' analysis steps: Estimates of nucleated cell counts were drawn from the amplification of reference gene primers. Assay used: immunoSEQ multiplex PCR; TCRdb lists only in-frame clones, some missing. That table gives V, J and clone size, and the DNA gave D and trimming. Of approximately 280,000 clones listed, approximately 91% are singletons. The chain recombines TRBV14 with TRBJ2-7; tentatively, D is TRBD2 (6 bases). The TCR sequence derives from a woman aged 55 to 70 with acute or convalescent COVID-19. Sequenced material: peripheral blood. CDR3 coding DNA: TGTGCCAGCAGCCAAGATTGGCGGGGCGAGCAGTACTTC. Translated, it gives CASSQDWRGEQYF.